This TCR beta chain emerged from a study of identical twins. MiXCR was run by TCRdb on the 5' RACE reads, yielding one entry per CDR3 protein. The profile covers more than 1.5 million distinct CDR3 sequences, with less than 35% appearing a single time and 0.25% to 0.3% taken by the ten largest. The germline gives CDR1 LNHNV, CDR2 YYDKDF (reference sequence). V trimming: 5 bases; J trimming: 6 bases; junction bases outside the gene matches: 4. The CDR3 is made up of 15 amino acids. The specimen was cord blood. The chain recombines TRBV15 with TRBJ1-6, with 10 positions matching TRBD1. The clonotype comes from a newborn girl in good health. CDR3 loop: CATSGGQGSNSPLHF. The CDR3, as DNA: TGTGCCACCAGCGGGGGACAGGGGAGTAATTCACCCCTCCACTTT.